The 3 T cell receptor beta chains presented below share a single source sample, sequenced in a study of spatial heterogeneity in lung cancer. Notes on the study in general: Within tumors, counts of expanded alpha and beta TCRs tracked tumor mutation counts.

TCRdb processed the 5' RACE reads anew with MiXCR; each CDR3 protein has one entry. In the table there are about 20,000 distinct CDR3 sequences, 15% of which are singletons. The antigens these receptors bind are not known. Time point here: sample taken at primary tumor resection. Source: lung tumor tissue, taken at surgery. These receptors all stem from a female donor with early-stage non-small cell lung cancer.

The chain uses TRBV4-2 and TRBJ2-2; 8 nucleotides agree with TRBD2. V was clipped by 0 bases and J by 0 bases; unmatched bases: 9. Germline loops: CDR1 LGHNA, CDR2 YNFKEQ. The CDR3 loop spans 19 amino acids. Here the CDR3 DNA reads TGTGCCAGCAGCCAAGAAAGAGGGCTAGCGGGCGCGAACACCGGGGAGCTGTTTTTT. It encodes CASSQERGLAGANTGELFF.

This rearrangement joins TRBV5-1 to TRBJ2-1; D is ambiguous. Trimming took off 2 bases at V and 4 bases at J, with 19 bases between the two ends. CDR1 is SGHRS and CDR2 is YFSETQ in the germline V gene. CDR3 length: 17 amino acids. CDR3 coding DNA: TGCGCCAGCAGCTTCACCAACGGTCGACGGGTATACAATGAGCAGTTCTTC. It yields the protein CASSFTNGRRVYNEQFF. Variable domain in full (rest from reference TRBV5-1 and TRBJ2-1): KAGVTQTPRYLIKTRGQQVTLSCSPISGHRSVSWYQQTPGQGLQFLFEYFSETQRNKGNFPGRFSGRQFSNSRSEMNVSTLELGDSALYLCASSFTNGRRVYNEQFFGPGTRLTVL.

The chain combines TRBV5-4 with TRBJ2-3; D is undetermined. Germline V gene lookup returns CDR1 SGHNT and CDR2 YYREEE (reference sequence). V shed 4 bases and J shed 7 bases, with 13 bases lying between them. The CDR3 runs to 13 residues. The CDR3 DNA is TGTGCCAGCAGCCTGGCCCCTGAGAATACGCAGTATTTT. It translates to CASSLAPENTQYF.